These 10 T cell receptor beta chains were sequenced from one sample in a study of T cell responses to AZD1222 COVID-19 vaccine. Repertoires were generated with immunoSEQ multiplex PCR, while TCRdb's copy carries only in-frame clones and drops some. Here the sample spans 110,000 or so clones, about 89% being singletons. This sample comprised peripheral blood, obtained on day 0 of AZD1222 vaccination. All receptors derive from an adult in good health.

This chain joins TRBV11-2 and TRBJ2-7, with 12 bases lining up with TRBD2. V shed 2 bases and J 7 bases; nucleotides not matched to a gene: 6. The CDR3 totals 15 residues. CDR1 and CDR2 (germline): SGHAT, FQNNGV. CDR3 loop: CASSLLAGGPREQYF. CDR3 DNA: TGTGCCAGCAGCTTACTAGCGGGAGGGCCTCGGGAGCAGTACTTC. Full variable domain (rest looked up from reference TRBV11-2 and TRBJ2-7): EAGVAQSPRYKIIEKRQSVAFWCNPISGHATLYWYQQILGQGPKLLIQFQNNGVVDDSQLPKDRFSAERLKGVDSTLKIQPAKLEDSAVYLCASSLLAGGPREQYFGPGTRLTVT.

V gene TRBV18 combines with J gene TRBJ2-7, with D perhaps matching TRBD2 (5 bases). Trimming took off 6 bases at V and 5 bases at J, with 11 bases between the two ends. The CDR3 covers 12 residues. In germline, CDR1 is KGHSH, CDR2 LQKENI. CDR3 coding DNA: TGTGCCAGCTCTCCTTCCGGGGACGAGCAGTACTTC. This codes for CASSPSGDEQYF.

The gene calls are TRBV7-7 and TRBJ2-5; TRBD1 matches at 9 bases. Germline lookup yields CDR1 SSHAT and CDR2 FNYEAQ (reference sequence). This CDR3 comprises 13 residues. V was clipped by 5 bases and J by 5 bases; unmatched bases: 3. The CDR3 region is CASSLGQGETQYF. The CDR3 region has the DNA TGTGCCAGCAGCCTCGGACAGGGGGAGACCCAGTACTTC.

V and J are TRBV25-1 and TRBJ1-2; D might be TRBD1 (6 bases). CDR3 length: 15 residues. Trimming cost V 7 bases and J 8 bases, with 23 bases left between them. Germline CDR1 reads MGHDK; CDR2 reads SYGVNS. CDR3 sequence: CASTRGGGPFVGYTF. The CDR3 bases are TGTGCCAGCACCCGTGGGGGGGGGCCTTTCGTAGGCTACACCTTC.

This clone was picked up one time. The chain recombines TRBV19 with TRBJ1-1, with 7 bases matching TRBD1. Germline CDR1 is LNHDA and CDR2 is SQIVND (reference sequence). The CDR3 runs to 17 residues. Trimming took 1 base from V and 1 from J; bases not matched to a gene: 9. This chain's CDR3 is CASSIGRRGRANTEAFF. In DNA, the CDR3 is TGTGCCAGTAGTATAGGGCGGAGGGGGCGGGCGAACACTGAAGCTTTCTTT. The entire variable domain, with the rest obtained from reference TRBV19 and TRBJ1-1, is as follows: DGGITQSPKYLFRKEGQNVTLSCEQNLNHDAMYWYRQDPGQGLRLIYYSQIVNDFQKGDIAEGYSVSREKKESFPLTVTSAQKNPTAFYLCASSIGRRGRANTEAFFGQGTRLTVV.

The chain recombines TRBV5-4 with TRBJ2-1, with D possibly matching TRBD2 (5 bases). The V gene's germline CDR1 is SGHNT and CDR2 YYREEE (reference sequence). V was trimmed by 4 bases and J by 4 bases, leaving 9 bases between them. This CDR3 is 13 amino acids long. CDR3 DNA sequence: TGTGCCAGCAGCCTGGACTCGTACAATGAGCAGTTCTTC. As protein: CASSLDSYNEQFF.

The chain couples TRBV12-5 to TRBJ2-2; D assignment may be TRBD1 or TRBD2 (5 bases each). V gave up 4 bases and J gave up 8 bases, with 20 bases separating them. The CDR3 length is 16 residues. In germline, CDR1 is LGHNT, CDR2 FRNRAP. The CDR3 spells CASGSSHGQGSGELFF. DNA of the CDR3: TGTGCTAGTGGTTCTAGCCATGGTCAGGGTTCGGGGGAGCTGTTTTTT.

This chain joins TRBV5-4 and TRBJ1-6; D uncertain. V lost 0 bases and J lost 10, with 14 bases in between. The CDR3 consists of 15 residues. Germline-derived CDR1 and CDR2 are SGHNT and YYREEE (reference sequence). CDR3 sequence reads: CASSLEPQLESPLHF. In DNA, the CDR3 is TGTGCCAGCAGCTTGGAGCCCCAGTTAGAGTCACCCCTCCACTTT.

The chain recombines TRBV5-1 with TRBJ2-7, with 9 bases that match TRBD2. V gave up 0 bases and J gave up 1 base; unmatched junction bases: 5. Germline values: CDR1 SGHRS, CDR2 YFSETQ. CDR3 length: 16 amino acids. The CDR3 nucleotides read TGCGCCAGCAGCTTGGGGGGACTAGCTGGATCCTACGAGCAGTACTTC. The encoded protein is CASSLGGLAGSYEQYF.

This clone turned up a few times. The CDR3 DNA is TGTGCCAGCAGCGAAGGCGGGGGTTGGGACACTGAAGCTTTCTTT. Protein sequence: CASSEGGGWDTEAFF. This rearrangement joins TRBV9 to TRBJ1-1; tentative D call: TRBD1 (5 bases). Germline V gives CDR1 SGDLS, CDR2 YYNGEE. Trimming took off 3 bases at V and 3 bases at J, with 15 bases between the two ends. The CDR3 extends over 15 amino acids.